This TCR beta chain was identified during a study of T cells in Graves' hyperthyroidism and ophthalmopathy (dated 2019 in TCRdb). About the study as a whole: Peripheral blood samples were taken at the time of initial diagnosis, prior to any treatment. TCR V-J signatures able to tell the groups apart were searched for in a discovery cohort of 95 or so patients, of whom more than 40 had Graves' ophthalmopathy and 57 had stable Graves' hyperthyroidism. Whether ophthalmopathy could be predicted prospectively was tested in an independent validation cohort made up of 18 hyperthyroidism patients plus 17 patients who later progressed to ophthalmopathy. For training and testing, the 100 or so patients in the discovery cohort were randomly divided in a 7:3 ratio. Thyroid tissue and blood T-cell repertoires from several Graves' hyperthyroidism patients were also compared in the study. Following sampling, methimazole starting at 30 mg daily was given to hyperthyroidism patients, and high-dose intravenous methylprednisolone was given to ophthalmopathy patients. According to the paper, TCR Vbeta CDR3 sequencing was carried out on about 140 peripheral blood samples, which came from some 41 ophthalmopathy, under 80 hyperthyroidism and roughly 17 progressor patients.

TCR beta CDR3 regions were amplified from RNA transcripts. A first-round RT-PCR of the TCR CDR3 used the HTBI primer set with the Qiagen OneStep RT-PCR kit. Libraries were constructed in a second round of multiplex PCR, after which size selection and purification were carried out. The libraries were sequenced on an Illumina HiSeq2000 using paired-end 100 bp reads. Regarding the original processing steps: SOAPnuke was used to process the raw data, throwing out any read that contained adapters or uncalled bases, had a mean Phred below 15, or lacked an exact constant-primer or identifier match. COPE v1.2.5 was used to merge the high-quality paired reads, and each unique nucleotide sequence was defined as a clonotype. MiTCR v1.1 was used to align the clonotypes against IMGT TRBV, TRBD and TRBJ reference segments. The analysis included only V-J combinations with a frequency above 0.0001, which together covered approximately 99% of the repertoires. A TCS score was defined as the ratio between F50 (clonal expansion) and ExV (chaos), using BLOSUM62-based TCRdist between CDR3 peptides within each V-J. Welch's t-statistics and random forest reduced around 550 V-J features to 13, which were used in a naive Bayes classifier (R e1071). The public sequencing data were trimmed at Q25 with fastp and processed into clonotypes with MiXCR by TCRdb, which kept only in-frame beta chains. Rows are unified per CDR3 protein, each entry keeping the most common DNA and genes. The V and J calls come from TCRdb's annotation, not from the publication. The table for this sample lists over 400,000 distinct CDR3 sequences; roughly 14% of them were counted only once. Clones ranked in the top ten supply approximately 13% of the sample.

CDR3 length: 13 amino acids, cysteine to phenylalanine. Only CDR3 DNA remains: 39 bases, in frame from the first base. The V and J ends are trimmed by 0 bases and 3 bases, leaving 6 bases between them. CDR1 and CDR2 are read off the germline V gene (reference sequence) as MNHEY and SMNVEV. Findings and caveats that apply to the study as a whole: Blood samples also contained most of the expanded thyroid clonotypes (frequency above 0.001), which suggests that blood repertoires may reflect thyroid immune responses. During validation, the model predicted progression to ophthalmopathy a median of approximately 7 months ahead of onset, with just under 71% sensitivity and 72% to 80% specificity. A model built on a 13 V-J signature distinguished ophthalmopathy from stable hyperthyroidism, reaching roughly 88% sensitivity and 81.08% specificity in cross-validation and 80%/75% in testing. No statistical method was used to fix the sample size in advance, and group allocation was not hidden from the investigators.

In the ophthalmopathy patients, disease was moderately to severely active, with a Clinical Activity Score of 3 or more, a NOSPECS grade of 4 or more, and a duration of less than 3 months. Any patient with an uncontrolled infection, another autoimmune disease, pregnancy or lactation was excluded. Diagnoses were established on the basis of clinical symptoms, serum thyroxine and TRAb, thyroid ultrasound, and orbital computed tomography. Ficoll-Paque density gradient centrifugation was used to isolate PBMCs from approximately 10 ml of fresh peripheral blood. Total RNA was extracted with Trizol reagent, and quality was checked on an Agilent 2100 Bioanalyzer. This clonotype was counted ten times or more. Its antigen specificity is not known. No much larger clonotype is one base removed from it; base qualities were not supplied.

In this chain, TRBV27 is recombined with TRBJ2-7, with the D gene too uncertain to name. Input material: blood. This TCR came from a man aged 18-30 years with Graves' ophthalmopathy. CDR3 region: CASSLSKGYEQYF. The DNA is TGTGCCAGCAGTTTATCGAAGGGCTACGAGCAGTACTTC.